This is a list of T cell receptor beta chains from one sample in a study of blood T cell repertoires in COVID-19. This table comes from immunoSEQ multiplex PCR, and its TCRdb copy is limited to in-frame clones, with some not included. Here the sample spans roughly 200,000 clones, around 82% being singletons. What was sequenced was peripheral blood. The receptors stem from a man aged 45 to 65 with active or convalescent COVID-19. The CDR3 runs from the conserved cysteine through the conserved F or W. A D gene is named only where the DNA matches it firmly. Not all rows give a size; the values are once, few, many and, for expanded clones, a class.

TGTGCCAGCAGCCTGGGACAGGGGGCCGGCAATGAGCAGTTCTTC | CASSLGQGAGNEQFF | TRBJ2-1 | . | TRBV7-9 | TRBD1
TGTGCCAGCTCGCCGACCCTACTGCGGCGAGCCAACTATGGCTACACCTTC | CASSPTLLRRANYGYTF | TRBJ1-2 | . | TRBV18 | .
TGTGCCAGCAGCTTAGGGGGGATTGGGGGACTCTCCTACGAGCAGTACTTC | CASSLGGIGGLSYEQYF | TRBJ2-7 | . | TRBV11-2 | .
TGCGCCAGCAGCCAAGATAAACTAGCGGCAGGCAATGAGCAGTTCTTC | CASSQDKLAAGNEQFF | TRBJ2-1 | once | TRBV4-1 | TRBD2
TGTGCCAGCAGCAAAGCGGGGGAAAGCACAGATACGCAGTATTTT | CASSKAGESTDTQYF | TRBJ2-3 | . | TRBV7-8 | TRBD2
TGTGCCAGCAGTCTTGGCCATCAGCCCCAGCATTTT | CASSLGHQPQHF | TRBJ1-5 | . | TRBV28 | .
TGCGCCAGCGCCGGGACAGGGGAGGCCGGGGCCAACGTCCTGACTTTC | CASAGTGEAGANVLTF | TRBJ2-6 | . | TRBV4-1 | TRBD1
TGTGCCAGCAGCTATCAGGGACTATCCGGGACCCAGTACTTC | CASSYQGLSGTQYF | TRBJ2-5 | . | TRBV7-3 | TRBD2
TGTGCCAGCCTTGGGGGGGGCCGAACAGATACGCAGTATTTT | CASLGGGRTDTQYF | TRBJ2-3 | few | TRBV6-5 | .
TGTGCCACCAGGCTTTGGAGGGCAGCTAGCTCCTACGAGCAGTACTTC | CATRLWRAASSYEQYF | TRBJ2-7 | . | TRBV24-1 | .
TGTGCCAGCAGCCCAGGGGGCAATAACTATGGCTACACCTTC | CASSPGGNNYGYTF | TRBJ1-2 | . | TRBV7-9 | TRBD1
TGTGCCAACAGTTACTCCGGGACTAGCGCCACAGATACGCAGTATTTT | CANSYSGTSATDTQYF | TRBJ2-3 | . | TRBV6-5 | TRBD2
TGTGCCAGCAGCTTAGCGACTAGCGGATCCACCGGGGAGCTGTTTTTT | CASSLATSGSTGELFF | TRBJ2-2 | few | TRBV7-2 | TRBD2
TGTGCCAGCAGTTTTCGACAGGGGAACACCGGGGAGCTGTTTTTT | CASSFRQGNTGELFF | TRBJ2-2 | . | TRBV27 | TRBD1
TGCGCCAGCAGAGAGAATCTATTCTACGAGCAGTACTTC | CASRENLFYEQYF | TRBJ2-7 | . | TRBV5-1 | .